This paragraph covers one T cell receptor beta chain sequence. Its antigen is as yet unknown. TCRdb redid the calling of the 5' RACE reads with MiXCR, one entry per CDR3 protein. The data contain fewer than 60,000 distinct CDR3 sequences, 25% to 35% of them singletons. The V gene lost 1 base and the J gene lost 10 bases, with 5 bases spanning the gap. The germline gives CDR1 SEHNR, CDR2 FQNEAQ (reference sequence). The length of the CDR3 is 12 residues. This specimen belongs to a study of T-cell memory formation after mild COVID-19. Overall study results and limits: Balance between CD4 and CD8 was seen in clones contracting day 15 to 85, and a CD4+ lean was seen in later expanders.

The source is a man aged 18 to 35 who had mild COVID-19 (a few samples of this study predate the infection). Cell type and time point are not known. The sequenced sample consisted of PBMCs or a T cell subset sorted from them (not recorded which). The V and J genes are TRBV7-9 and TRBJ1-6, with D uncertain. The CDR3 region is CASSLGGSPLHF. CDR3 nucleotides: TGTGCCAGCAGCTTAGGGGGATCACCCCTCCACTTT.